This entry describes one T cell receptor beta chain. Its antigen is not identified. These data originate in a study of T cells in localized non-small cell lung cancer. Findings and caveats of the study: When the top 100 tumor clones were examined, a median around 50 of them also appeared in the adjacent lung, which was paired and uninvolved. Uninvolved adjacent lung had the highest recorded T cell clonality, with tumor below it. Greater blood T cell density accompanied longer overall survival. Heterogeneity cannot be ruled out, as sequencing used one tumor region only.

Clones were read by immunoSEQ multiplex PCR, and TCRdb kept only the in-frame ones, dropping some. The table lists 50,000 to 75,000 clones, approximately 90% of them singletons. Germline CDR1 and CDR2: LNHDA and SQIVND (reference sequence). V lost 6 bases, J lost 5 bases, and 6 bases stayed unmatched. The CDR3 contains 14 residues. This TCR was recovered from a man aged 40-75 years with stage I squamous cell lung carcinoma. The specimen was peripheral blood, collected before any cancer treatment. V usage is TRBV19 and J usage is TRBJ1-4; 7 nucleotides line up with TRBD1. This CDR3 reads CASRIGTVNEKLFF. For the CDR3, the DNA is TGTGCCAGTAGAATCGGGACAGTAAATGAAAAACTGTTTTTT.